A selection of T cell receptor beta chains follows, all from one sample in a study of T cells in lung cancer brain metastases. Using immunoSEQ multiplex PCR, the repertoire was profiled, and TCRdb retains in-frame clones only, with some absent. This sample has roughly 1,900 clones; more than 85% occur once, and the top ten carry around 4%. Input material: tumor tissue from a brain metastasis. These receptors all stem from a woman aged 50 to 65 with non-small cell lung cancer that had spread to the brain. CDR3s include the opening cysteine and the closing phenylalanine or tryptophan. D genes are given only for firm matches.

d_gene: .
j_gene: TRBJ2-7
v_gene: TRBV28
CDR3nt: TGTGCCAGCAGCTTGTCCGCTACTTCCTACGAGCAGTACTTT
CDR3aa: CASSLSATSYEQYF

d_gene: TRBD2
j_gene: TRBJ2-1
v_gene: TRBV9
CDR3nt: TGTGCCAGCAGCAATGACCGGGGGGGACTAGCGGATTACAATGAGCAGTTCTTC
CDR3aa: CASSNDRGGLADYNEQFF

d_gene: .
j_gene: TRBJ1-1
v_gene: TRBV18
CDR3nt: TGTGCCAGCTCACCAAACAGAAACACTGAAGCTTTCTTT
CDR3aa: CASSPNRNTEAFF

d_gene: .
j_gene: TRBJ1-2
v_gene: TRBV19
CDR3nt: TGTGCCAGTAGTAGAGGGGCTAACTATGGCTACACCTTC
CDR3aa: CASSRGANYGYTF

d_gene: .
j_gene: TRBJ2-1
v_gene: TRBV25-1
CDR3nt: TGTGCCAGCAGCCCGGCAGGGAACGGGAATGAGCAGTTCTTC
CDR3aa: CASSPAGNGNEQFF

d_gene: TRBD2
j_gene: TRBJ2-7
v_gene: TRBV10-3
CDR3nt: TGTGCCGGGGGAAGCGGGAACTCCTACGAGCAGTACTTC
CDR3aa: CAGGSGNSYEQYF

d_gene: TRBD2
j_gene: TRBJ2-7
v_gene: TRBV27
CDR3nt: TGTGCCAGCAGCCTTAGCGGGATACCGATTTACGAGCAGTACTTC
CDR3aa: CASSLSGIPIYEQYF

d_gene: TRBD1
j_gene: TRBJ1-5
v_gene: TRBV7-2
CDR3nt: TGTGCCAGCAGCTTAGGGGGACAGGGCCATCAGCCCCAGCATTTT
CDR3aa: CASSLGGQGHQPQHF

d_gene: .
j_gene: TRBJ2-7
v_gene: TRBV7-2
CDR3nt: TGTGCCAGCAGCTTAGGTGGGCCGACCGAGCAGTACTTC
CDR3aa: CASSLGGPTEQYF

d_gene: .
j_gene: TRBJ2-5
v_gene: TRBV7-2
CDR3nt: TGTGCCAGCAGCTTTTTTGGAGAGACCCAGTACTTC
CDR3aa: CASSFFGETQYF